This is a list of T cell receptor beta chains from one sample in a study of blood T cell repertoires in COVID-19. Using immunoSEQ multiplex PCR, the repertoire was profiled, and TCRdb retains in-frame clones only, with some absent. Of about 60,000 clones in the sample, 89% were seen once. The sequencing input was peripheral blood. These receptors were obtained from a woman aged 55-70 years with active COVID-19. CDR3s include the opening cysteine and the closing phenylalanine or tryptophan. D genes are given only for firm matches. The size field is filled for only some rows; it gives once, few, many or a size class.

J | D | V | size | CDR3 | DNA
TRBJ1-1 | TRBD1 | TRBV6-5 | NA | CASSWRQGLNTEAFF | TGTGCCAGCAGTTGGAGACAGGGGTTGAACACTGAAGCTTTCTTT
TRBJ1-4 | NA | TRBV2 | NA | CASSATGSSEKLFF | TGTGCCAGCAGTGCAACAGGGTCGAGTGAAAAACTGTTTTTT
TRBJ1-2 | NA | TRBV29-1 | once | CSVRRGDYGYTF | TGCAGCGTCCGGCGGGGGGACTATGGCTACACCTTC
TRBJ2-1 | TRBD2 | TRBV5-4 | NA | CASTMGLAGGIEQFF | TGTGCCAGCACCATGGGACTAGCGGGGGGTATTGAGCAGTTCTTC
TRBJ1-5 | TRBD1 | TRBV6-5 | NA | CASRTPGQLQPQHF | TGTGCCAGCAGGACTCCGGGACAGCTCCAGCCCCAGCATTTT
TRBJ2-7 | NA | TRBV9 | NA | CASSVDVVREQYF | TGTGCCAGCAGCGTAGATGTGGTTCGGGAGCAGTACTTC
TRBJ2-4 | NA | TRBV20-1 | once | CSALIPGGQYF | TGCAGTGCTTTAATTCCAGGGGGGCAGTACTTC
TRBJ1-2 | NA | TRBV24-1 | NA | CATSDSGQGYTF | TGTGCCACCAGTGATTCCGGACAGGGCTACACCTTC
TRBJ1-2 | TRBD1 | TRBV7-3 | NA | CASSPNQGATGGGYTF | TGTGCCAGCAGCCCCAACCAGGGGGCGACAGGAGGTGGCTACACCTTC
TRBJ2-3 | TRBD2 | TRBV3-1/TRBV3-2 | NA | CASSRVGTSGGITDTQYF | TGTGCCAGCAGCCGGGTGGGGACTAGCGGGGGGATCACAGATACGCAGTATTTT
TRBJ2-5 | TRBD1 | TRBV9 | NA | CASSATSDRDETQYF | TGTGCCAGCAGCGCAACATCAGACAGGGACGAGACCCAGTACTTC
TRBJ2-5 | NA | TRBV5-1 | NA | CASSLGQTFQETQYF | TGCGCCAGCAGCTTAGGACAGACATTCCAAGAGACCCAGTACTTC
TRBJ1-2 | TRBD1 | TRBV30 | NA | CAWSVWTGSINYGYTF | TGTGCCTGGAGTGTGTGGACAGGCTCGATCAACTATGGCTACACCTTC
TRBJ2-2 | TRBD2 | TRBV7-8 | NA | CASKSSGGAPGELFF | TGTGCCAGCAAAAGTAGCGGGGGGGCCCCCGGGGAGCTGTTTTTT
TRBJ1-4 | TRBD1 | TRBV18 | NA | CASSPGTGTGNEKLFF | TGTGCCAGCTCACCAGGAACCGGGACAGGGAATGAAAAACTGTTTTTT
TRBJ1-3 | NA | TRBV7-8 | NA | CASSPSKQFRNTIYF | TGTGCCAGCAGTCCCTCAAAACAATTTAGAAACACCATATATTTT
TRBJ2-7 | TRBD2 | TRBV19 | NA | CASSTPGRGYEQYF | TGTGCCAGTAGCACCCCCGGGAGGGGTTACGAGCAGTACTTC
TRBJ2-1 | NA | TRBV6-5 | once | CARAMRARSYNEQFF | TGTGCCCGCGCCATGCGGGCCCGCTCCTACAATGAGCAGTTCTTC
TRBJ1-2 | NA | TRBV7-8 | NA | CASSLPGRVDGYTF | TGTGCCAGCAGCTTACCAGGGAGGGTGGATGGCTACACCTTC
TRBJ1-4 | NA | TRBV6-6 | NA | CASSYLFSATNEKLFF | TGTGCCAGCAGTTACTTATTTAGTGCAACTAATGAAAAACTGTTTTTT
TRBJ1-6 | NA | TRBV7-2 | NA | CASSLEGNSPLHF | TGTGCCAGCAGCTTAGAGGGGAACTCACCCCTCCACTTT
TRBJ1-6 | NA | TRBV10-3 | NA | CAIRSTAYNSPLHF | TGTGCCATCAGATCGACAGCCTATAATTCACCCCTCCACTTT
TRBJ2-7 | NA | TRBV9 | NA | CASSVAPGGPGEQYF | TGTGCCAGCAGCGTAGCCCCTGGGGGCCCAGGCGAGCAGTACTTC
TRBJ1-2 | NA | TRBV3-1/TRBV3-2 | NA | CASSQAGVYGYTF | TGTGCCAGCAGCCAAGCAGGGGTCTATGGCTACACCTTC
TRBJ1-6 | NA | TRBV3-1/TRBV3-2 | few | CASSQVQGTSPLHF | TGTGCCAGCAGCCAAGTACAGGGAACCTCACCCCTCCACTTT
TRBJ2-1 | NA | TRBV4-3 | NA | CASSQAHPSYNEQFF | TGCGCCAGCAGCCAAGCCCATCCCTCCTACAATGAGCAGTTCTTC
TRBJ2-7 | NA | TRBV7-9 | NA | CASSLTAGSGEQYF | TGTGCCAGCAGCTTAACTGCAGGGTCCGGCGAGCAGTACTTC
TRBJ1-6 | NA | TRBV10-1 | few | CASSESEARADSPLHF | TGCGCCAGCAGTGAATCAGAGGCGAGAGCCGATTCACCCCTCCACTTT
TRBJ2-7 | NA | TRBV18 | NA | CASSPRVRDEQYF | TGTGCCAGCTCACCACGTGTCCGGGACGAGCAGTACTTC
TRBJ1-5 | NA | TRBV15 | NA | CATSREANQPQHF | TGTGCCACCAGCAGAGAAGCGAATCAGCCCCAGCATTTT
TRBJ1-2 | TRBD1 | TRBV11-2 | NA | CASSPQTGIYGYTF | TGTGCCAGCAGCCCTCAGACAGGGATCTATGGCTACACCTTC
TRBJ1-2 | NA | TRBV18 | NA | CASSPPQANYGYTF | TGTGCCAGCTCACCACCCCAGGCTAACTATGGCTACACCTTC
TRBJ2-5 | NA | TRBV7-6 | few | CASSPSDWPYQETQYF | TGTGCCAGCAGCCCTAGTGACTGGCCGTACCAAGAGACCCAGTACTTC
TRBJ2-5 | TRBD1 | TRBV9 | NA | CASSVQQGRQETQYF | TGTGCCAGCAGCGTCCAACAGGGGCGACAAGAGACCCAGTACTTC
TRBJ1-5 | NA | TRBV2 | NA | CASSTGVQPQHF | TGTGCCAGCAGTACGGGGGTTCAGCCCCAGCATTTT
TRBJ1-1 | NA | TRBV6-1 | NA | CASSEFLQGHTEAFF | TGTGCCAGCAGTGAGTTCTTACAGGGCCACACTGAAGCTTTCTTT
TRBJ1-2 | NA | TRBV5-6 | NA | CASSSRGGTSNYGYTF | TGTGCCAGCAGCTCACGGGGCGGGACCTCCAACTATGGCTACACCTTC